Listed below are T cell receptor beta chains from one sample, sequenced in a study of blood T cell repertoires in COVID-19. Data came from immunoSEQ multiplex PCR; TCRdb stores just in-frame clones and leaves some out. This sample has 110,000 to 150,000 clones, with 86% found just once. Sequencing used PBMCs or T cells enriched from blood (not recorded which). The receptors stem from a man over 45 who had recovered from COVID-19. The CDR3 runs from the conserved cysteine through the conserved F or W. A D gene is named only where the DNA matches it firmly. Only some rows state a clone size, as once, few, many or a class for expanded clones.

>TRBV3-1/TRBV3-2|NA|TRBD2|TRBJ2-1
CASSQAPSGEQFF
TGTGCCAGCAGCCAAGCTCCTAGCGGGGAGCAGTTCTTC
>TRBV9|once|TRBD1|TRBJ1-6
CASSFRQGRNSPLHF
TGTGCCAGCAGCTTCCGACAGGGAAGGAATTCACCCCTCCACTTT
>TRBV19|NA|TRBD2|TRBJ2-5
CASSGLAEQETQYF
TGTGCCAGTAGTGGACTAGCGGAACAAGAGACCCAGTACTTC
>TRBV24-1|NA|TRBD1|TRBJ2-2
CATSDLRSRGQGARDTGELFF
TGTGCCACCAGTGATTTGAGATCCCGCGGACAGGGGGCGCGGGACACCGGGGAGCTGTTTTTT
>TRBV28|NA|NA|TRBJ1-1
CASSLSAVFGAFF
TGTGCCAGCAGTTTATCGGCGGTCTTCGGAGCTTTCTTT
>TRBV19|NA|TRBD2|TRBJ2-5
CASSLRLAGGTVGETQYF
TGTGCCAGTAGCCTACGACTAGCGGGGGGGACTGTAGGTGAGACCCAGTACTTC
>TRBV9|NA|TRBD1|TRBJ2-7
CASSGTGGYEQYF
TGTGCCAGCTCCGGGACAGGGGGTTACGAGCAGTACTTC
>TRBV7-3|NA|TRBD2|TRBJ2-2
CASSPGLAGSGELFF
TGTGCCAGCAGCCCCGGACTAGCGGGATCCGGGGAGCTGTTTTTT
>TRBV24-1|NA|TRBD1|TRBJ1-5
CATSDHGQGSNQPQHF
TGTGCCACCAGTGACCATGGACAGGGTAGCAATCAGCCCCAGCATTTT
>TRBV7-2|few|TRBD1|TRBJ1-2
CASSMDRTNYGYTF
TGTGCCAGCAGCATGGACAGGACAAACTATGGCTACACCTTC
>TRBV5-1|once|TRBD1|TRBJ2-5
CASSSGQVRETQYF
TGCGCCAGCAGCTCGGGACAGGTTCGGGAGACCCAGTACTTC
>TRBV24-1|NA|TRBD1|TRBJ1-2
CATSDYGQGEKNYGYTF
TGTGCCACCAGTGACTACGGACAGGGGGAGAAGAACTATGGCTACACCTTC
>TRBV18|NA|TRBD1|TRBJ1-2
CASSQDRPGWANYGYTF
TGTGCCAGCTCACAGGACAGGCCCGGGTGGGCTAACTATGGCTACACCTTC
>TRBV5-1|NA|NA|TRBJ1-6
CASSFVAGNNSPLHF
TGCGCCAGCAGCTTTGTCGCAGGGAATAATTCACCCCTCCACTTT
>TRBV18|NA|TRBD1|TRBJ1-1
CASSEAGTGKAEAFF
TGTGCCAGCTCAGAAGCCGGGACAGGGAAGGCTGAAGCTTTCTTT
>TRBV5-4|NA|NA|TRBJ2-3
CASSLKLARGTDTQYF
TGTGCCAGCAGCTTGAAGCTAGCGAGGGGCACAGATACGCAGTATTTT
>TRBV11-3|NA|TRBD1|TRBJ2-1
CASSPPGTGVNEQFF
TGTGCCAGCAGCCCCCCCGGGACAGGGGTAAATGAGCAGTTCTTC
>TRBV6-2/TRBV6-3|NA|NA|TRBJ1-1
CASSYGRGGAEAFF
TGTGCCAGCAGTTACGGTCGGGGAGGGGCTGAAGCTTTCTTT
>TRBV7-9|NA|NA|TRBJ1-2
CASSLEAGKGYTF
TGTGCCAGCAGCTTAGAGGCAGGGAAAGGCTACACCTTC
>TRBV7-9|NA|TRBD1|TRBJ1-2
CASSPGDRGYGYTF
TGTGCCAGCAGCCCGGGCGACAGGGGTTATGGCTACACCTTC
>TRBV11-2|once|NA|TRBJ2-2
CASSSSGELFF
TGTGCCAGCAGCTCCTCCGGGGAGCTGTTTTTT
>TRBV6-6|NA|NA|TRBJ1-4
CASSYSRGRKLFF
TGTGCCAGCAGTTACTCGAGAGGGAGAAAACTGTTTTTT
>TRBV19|NA|TRBD1|TRBJ1-6
CASSMRQGSIGNSPLHF
TGTGCCAGTAGTATGAGACAGGGGAGCATCGGAAATTCACCCCTCCACTTT
>TRBV19|NA|NA|TRBJ1-6
CASSGTVYNSPLHF
TGTGCCAGTAGCGGGACTGTGTATAATTCACCCCTCCACTTT
>TRBV29-1|NA|TRBD2|TRBJ2-5
CSVRSGGARETQYF
TGCAGCGTCCGTAGCGGGGGGGCCCGGGAGACCCAGTACTTC
>TRBV7-3|NA|NA|TRBJ2-1
CASSPEGWGTNEQFF
TGTGCCAGCAGTCCAGAGGGTTGGGGAACGAATGAGCAGTTCTTC
>TRBV19|NA|TRBD1|TRBJ1-1
CASSMSRGTGNTEAFF
TGTGCCAGTAGTATGTCGCGGGGGACAGGGAATACTGAAGCTTTCTTT
>TRBV18|NA|TRBD1|TRBJ1-6
CASSSGTVNSPLHF
TGTGCCAGCTCTTCCGGGACAGTGAATTCACCCCTCCACTTT
>TRBV7-3|once|NA|TRBJ2-3
CASSLIGADTQYF
TGTGCCAGCAGCTTAATCGGGGCAGATACGCAGTATTTT
>TRBV7-6|NA|TRBD2|TRBJ2-7
CASSPIGLAYEQYF
TGTGCCAGCAGCCCAATCGGACTAGCCTACGAGCAGTACTTC
>TRBV4-3|NA|TRBD1|TRBJ1-5
CASSQDWTGGQPQHF
TGCGCCAGCAGCCAAGATTGGACAGGGGGCCAGCCCCAGCATTTT
>TRBV5-1|NA|NA|TRBJ1-4
CASSPVSSGLSNEKLFF
TGCGCCAGCAGCCCAGTCTCATCAGGGTTGTCTAATGAAAAACTGTTTTTT
>TRBV27|NA|NA|TRBJ2-7
CASSGSNYEQYF
TGTGCCAGCAGCGGTAGCAACTACGAGCAGTACTTC
>TRBV7-9|NA|NA|TRBJ1-1
CASSLWGGKNTEAFF
TGTGCCAGCAGCTTATGGGGGGGAAAGAACACTGAAGCTTTCTTT
>TRBV18|NA|NA|TRBJ1-6
CASSPQNNSPLHF
TGTGCCAGCTCACCCCAGAATAATTCACCCCTCCACTTT
>TRBV2|NA|TRBD1|TRBJ2-2
CASSGQGATGELFF
TGTGCCAGCAGCGGACAGGGGGCCACCGGGGAGCTGTTTTTT
>TRBV6-2/TRBV6-3|NA|TRBD2|TRBJ2-4
CASSYPPLAEGWGKNIQYF
TGTGCCAGCAGTTACCCTCCTCTAGCGGAGGGGTGGGGCAAAAACATTCAGTACTTC
>TRBV28|NA|TRBD1|TRBJ1-5
CASSTGVRILNQPQHF
TGTGCCAGCAGTACAGGGGTAAGGATTTTAAATCAGCCCCAGCATTTT
>TRBV27|few|NA|TRBJ1-2
CASRSGANYGYTF
TGTGCCAGCAGATCAGGGGCTAACTATGGCTACACCTTC
>TRBV19|once|TRBD1|TRBJ1-2
CASSDRGFGYGYTF
TGTGCCAGTAGCGACAGGGGATTCGGCTATGGCTACACCTTC
>TRBV18|NA|NA|TRBJ2-5
CASSPQAQETQYF
TGTGCCAGCTCCCCACAAGCGCAAGAGACCCAGTACTTC
>TRBV18|NA|TRBD1|TRBJ2-3
CASSHGDRDTDTQYF
TGTGCCAGCTCACATGGGGACAGGGACACAGATACGCAGTATTTT
>TRBV30|NA|NA|TRBJ2-2
CAWSVIVGTGELFF
TGTGCCTGGAGTGTAATAGTTGGCACCGGGGAGCTGTTTTTT
>TRBV7-9|NA|NA|TRBJ2-5
CASSRDNQETQYF
TGTGCCAGCAGCCGGGACAACCAAGAGACCCAGTACTTC
>TRBV7-9|NA|NA|TRBJ1-1
CASSGGGTREAFF
TGTGCCAGCAGCGGGGGAGGGACACGTGAAGCTTTCTTT
>TRBV19|once|TRBD1|TRBJ2-7
CASSRTGQGQTYEQYF
TGTGCCAGTAGCAGAACCGGACAGGGGCAAACCTACGAGCAGTACTTC
>TRBV4-3|NA|NA|TRBJ2-7
CASSQGFGGAEEQYF
TGCGCCAGCAGCCAAGGTTTTGGAGGGGCGGAAGAGCAGTACTTC
>TRBV3-1/TRBV3-2|NA|TRBD2|TRBJ2-1
CASSPGTSGGAGNEQFF
TGTGCCAGCAGCCCAGGGACTAGCGGGGGGGCCGGTAATGAGCAGTTCTTC
>TRBV7-3|NA|NA|TRBJ2-1
CASSLGLGQSSYNEQFF
TGTGCCAGCAGCTTAGGCCTTGGACAGAGCTCCTACAATGAGCAGTTCTTC
>TRBV4-2|NA|TRBD1|TRBJ1-6
CASSTTGFDSPLHF
TGTGCCAGCAGCACGACAGGGTTCGATTCACCCCTCCACTTT
>TRBV6-2/TRBV6-3|NA|TRBD1|TRBJ1-1
CASSRSTGGGTEAFF
TGTGCCAGCAGCCGCTCTACAGGGGGCGGCACTGAAGCTTTCTTT
>TRBV7-9|NA|NA|TRBJ1-1
CASRSGFNTEAFF
TGTGCCAGCAGGTCGGGGTTTAACACTGAAGCTTTCTTT
>TRBV7-2|NA|TRBD2|TRBJ2-3
CASSLTSAGTDTQYF
TGTGCCAGCAGCTTGACTAGCGCGGGCACAGATACGCAGTATTTT
>TRBV2|NA|NA|TRBJ1-2
CASTAGGESYGYTF
TGTGCCAGCACGGCAGGAGGGGAGAGCTATGGCTACACCTTC
>TRBV28|NA|TRBD2|TRBJ2-5
CASSSPGLAGGFLQETQYF
TGTGCCAGCAGTTCTCCGGGACTAGCGGGGGGCTTTCTACAAGAGACCCAGTACTTC